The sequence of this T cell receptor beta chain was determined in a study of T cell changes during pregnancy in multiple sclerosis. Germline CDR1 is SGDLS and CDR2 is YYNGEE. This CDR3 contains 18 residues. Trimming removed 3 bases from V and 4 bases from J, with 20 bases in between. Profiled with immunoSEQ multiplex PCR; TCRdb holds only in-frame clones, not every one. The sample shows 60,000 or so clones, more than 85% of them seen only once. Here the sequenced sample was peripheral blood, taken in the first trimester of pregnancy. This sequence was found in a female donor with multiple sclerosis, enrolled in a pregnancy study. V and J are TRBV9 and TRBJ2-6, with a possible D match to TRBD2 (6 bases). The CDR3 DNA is TGTGCCAGCAGCGCCCGCGGGACTGGCATACTGGGGGCCAACGTCCTGACTTTC. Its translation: CASSARGTGILGANVLTF.